This passage covers 17 T cell receptor beta chains from one sample sequenced in a study of shared clonotypes between healthy human individuals. Sequencing used immunoSEQ multiplex PCR; TCRdb keeps in-frame clones, though not all of them. The repertoire holds under 1,100,000 clones, with around 76% as singletons. The sequenced material came from memory CD4+ T cells sorted from blood. Noted subset: CD45RA-negative fraction. These receptors were obtained from a man in his late teens or twenties in good health.

V is TRBV30 and J is TRBJ1-2; 10 nucleotides match TRBD1. Looked up from germline, CDR1 is GTSNPN and CDR2 is SVGIG (reference sequence). The V segment lost 3 bases and the J segment 4 bases; nucleotides outside the gene matches: 5. The CDR3 loop spans 14 amino acids. This CDR3 is CAWSTTGGAYGYTF. The CDR3 DNA is TGTGCCTGGAGCACGACAGGGGGCGCCTATGGCTACACCTTC.

The J gene is TRBJ2-7, the V gene TRBV30; the D is unclear. Germline-derived CDR1 and CDR2 are GTSNPN and SVGIG (reference sequence). V was pared by 4 bases and J by 0 bases, with 10 bases between. The CDR3 covers 13 residues. CDR3 residues: CAWTRRVSYEQYF. The CDR3 nucleotides read TGTGCCTGGACCCGTCGGGTCTCCTACGAGCAGTACTTC.

V usage is TRBV28 and J usage is TRBJ1-2; 9 nucleotides line up with TRBD1. The V and J ends lost 5 bases and 6 bases, in that order; junction bases with no gene match: 4. This CDR3 has 13 amino acids. Germline V gene data show CDR1 as MDHEN and CDR2 as SYDVKM. The CDR3 nucleotides are TGTGCCAGCAGTCACAGGGGGCCCGATGGCTACACCTTC. Protein sequence: CASSHRGPDGYTF.

Note on this clone: The sample carries other DNA sequences with the same CDR3. The V gene is TRBV5-1, the J gene TRBJ2-6; D is ambiguous. Germline assignment: CDR1 SGHRS and CDR2 YFSETQ. The CDR3 length is 14 residues. V was pared by 4 bases and J by 0 bases, with 5 bases between. The CDR3 sequence: CASSPSSGANVLTF. The CDR3 nucleotides are TGCGCCAGCAGCCCCTCCTCTGGGGCCAACGTCCTGACTTTC.

The rearrangement links TRBV29-1 to TRBJ2-6; possibly TRBD1 for D (5 bases). V lost 4 bases and J 2 bases, leaving 6 bases between the germline ends. This CDR3 spans 13 amino acids. The germline V gene encodes CDR1 SQVTM and CDR2 ANQGSEA. CDR3 residues: CSVATAGANVLTF. In nucleotides, the CDR3 is TGCAGCGTTGCGACAGCTGGGGCCAACGTCCTGACTTTC.

This clone was recorded a few times. The genes are TRBV27 and TRBJ2-4; 7 bases are a match to TRBD2. Germline V CDR1 and CDR2: MNHEY, SMNVEV (reference sequence). The CDR3 is made up of 18 amino acids. Trimming took 5 bases from V and 0 from J; bases not matched to a gene: 13. The CDR3: CASSQRLAGEVAKNIQYF. Here the CDR3 DNA reads TGTGCCAGCAGTCAGCGACTAGCCGGAGAGGTAGCCAAAAACATTCAGTACTTC.

V is TRBV5-1 and J is TRBJ1-5, with 9 positions matching TRBD1. This CDR3 has 14 residues. Trimming took 4 bases from V and 7 from J; bases not matched to a gene: 6. Germline-derived CDR1 and CDR2 are SGHRS and YFSETQ. The CDR3 sequence is CASSEQGAGQPQHF. The CDR3 DNA sequence: TGCGCCAGCAGCGAACAGGGGGCAGGACAGCCCCAGCATTTT.

The chain carries TRBV11-2 and TRBJ2-7; 7 bases match TRBD1. The CDR3 runs to 16 residues. From germline, CDR1 is SGHAT and CDR2 FQNNGV. V shed 1 base and J 7 bases; nucleotides not matched to a gene: 13. CDR3: CASSLGHSGGMEEQYF. Here the CDR3 DNA reads TGTGCCAGCAGCTTAGGACACTCAGGGGGAATGGAGGAGCAGTACTTC.

V is TRBV5-1 and J is TRBJ2-1, with 13 bases matching TRBD2. From germline, CDR1 is SGHRS and CDR2 YFSETQ. Losses at the gene ends were 3 bases for V and 1 base for J; bases not matched to a gene: 7. CDR3 length equals 18 residues. As DNA, the CDR3 is TGCGCCAGCAGCTCCGGGACTAGCGGGATCAGTTCCTACAATGAGCAGTTCTTC. Protein product: CASSSGTSGISSYNEQFF.

This clone has just one count. The chain uses TRBV5-1 and TRBJ1-6; D is undetermined. CDR1 and CDR2 (germline): SGHRS, YFSETQ. The CDR3 loop spans 15 amino acids. V lost 5 bases to trimming and J lost 0 bases, with 9 bases between them. The CDR3 bases are TGCGCCAGCAGGGGCAGGAGCTCCTATAATTCACCCCTCCACTTT. Its protein is CASRGRSSYNSPLHF.

This chain connects TRBV4-1 to TRBJ2-2; either TRBD1 or TRBD2 may fit D (5 bases each). Looked up from germline, CDR1 is MGHRA and CDR2 is YSYEKL. The germline V and J ends were trimmed by 4 bases and 0 bases, with 9 bases remaining between them. The CDR3 covers 15 residues. The CDR3 reads CASSRGYPNTGELFF. As DNA, the CDR3 is TGCGCCAGCAGCCGGGGGTACCCGAACACCGGGGAGCTGTTTTTT.

About this clone itself: Distinct nucleotide sequences in the sample also encode this CDR3. V gene TRBV18 combines with J gene TRBJ2-7; TRBD2 agrees at 13 bases. Germline V gene data show CDR1 as KGHSH and CDR2 as LQKENI. V shed 6 bases, J shed 4 bases, and the junction held 6 bases outside the gene matches. The CDR3 is 15 amino acids. In nucleotides, the CDR3 is TGTGCCAGCTCCCCCGGACTAGCGGGGGCATACGAGCAGTACTTC. Protein sequence: CASSPGLAGAYEQYF.

This clone has only a few counts. V and J are TRBV14 and TRBJ2-7, with 9 bases that match TRBD2. This CDR3 spans 15 amino acids. V was pared by 4 bases and J by 2 bases, with 6 bases of the junction left unmatched. Germline-derived CDR1 and CDR2 are SGHDN and FVKESK. CDR3 in amino acids: CASSPRTSAAYEQYF. The CDR3 nucleotides are TGTGCCAGCAGCCCCCGGACTAGCGCCGCCTACGAGCAGTACTTC.

The V and J genes are TRBV7-8 and TRBJ2-7, with D possibly being TRBD1 (5 bases). V lost 7 bases and J lost 5, with 21 bases in between. CDR3 size: 15 residues. Germline V lookup: CDR1 SGHVS, CDR2 FQNEAQ. In DNA, the CDR3 is TGTGCCAGCAAAATTAGGGCGACAGAAGGTCACGAGCAGTACTTC. Translated: CASKIRATEGHEQYF.

V gene TRBV7-9 combines with J gene TRBJ2-1; maybe TRBD2 (5 bases). The CDR3 runs 13 residues. V was clipped by 2 bases and J by 10 bases, with 12 bases between them. CDR1 is SEHNR and CDR2 is FQNEAQ in the germline V gene (reference sequence). The CDR3 DNA is TGTGCCAGCAGCTTAATCGTTACGGGGGAGCAGTTCTTC. Translated, it gives CASSLIVTGEQFF.

This rearrangement joins TRBV30 to TRBJ1-5; no clear D. Germline CDR1 and CDR2: GTSNPN and SVGIG (reference sequence). V lost 5 bases, J lost 2 bases, and 13 bases lay in between. CDR3 length equals 14 residues. The CDR3 region has the DNA TGTGCCTGGGGTTCGGGAAAGGGCAATCAGCCCCAGCATTTT. This codes for CAWGSGKGNQPQHF.

This chain uses TRBV18 with TRBJ2-3, with 7 bases identical to TRBD1. Germline V gives CDR1 KGHSH, CDR2 LQKENI. The V gene end was trimmed by 4 bases and the J gene end by 0 bases; junction bases not matched to a gene: 16. The CDR3 spans 19 residues. CDR3 sequence: CASSRNTGAGIISTDTQYF. CDR3 coding DNA: TGTGCCAGCTCACGAAATACAGGGGCCGGGATTATAAGCACAGATACGCAGTATTTT.